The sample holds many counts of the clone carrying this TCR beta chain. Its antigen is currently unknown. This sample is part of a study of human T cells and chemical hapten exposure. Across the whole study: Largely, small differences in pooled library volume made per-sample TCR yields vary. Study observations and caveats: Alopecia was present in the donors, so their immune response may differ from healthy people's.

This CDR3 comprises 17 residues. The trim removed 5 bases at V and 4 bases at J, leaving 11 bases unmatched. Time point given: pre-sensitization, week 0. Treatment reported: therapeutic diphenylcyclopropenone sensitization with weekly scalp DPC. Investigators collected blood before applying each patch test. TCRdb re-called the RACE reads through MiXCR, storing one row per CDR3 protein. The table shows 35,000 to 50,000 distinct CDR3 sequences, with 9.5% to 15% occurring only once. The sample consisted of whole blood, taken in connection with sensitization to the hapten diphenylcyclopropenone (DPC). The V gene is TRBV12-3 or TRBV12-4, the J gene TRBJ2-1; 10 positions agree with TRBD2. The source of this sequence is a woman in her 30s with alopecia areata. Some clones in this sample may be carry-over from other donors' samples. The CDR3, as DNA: TGTGCCAGCAGTCCGAGGAGCGGGAGGGCCGGTTACAATGAGCAGTTCTTC. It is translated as CASSPRSGRAGYNEQFF.